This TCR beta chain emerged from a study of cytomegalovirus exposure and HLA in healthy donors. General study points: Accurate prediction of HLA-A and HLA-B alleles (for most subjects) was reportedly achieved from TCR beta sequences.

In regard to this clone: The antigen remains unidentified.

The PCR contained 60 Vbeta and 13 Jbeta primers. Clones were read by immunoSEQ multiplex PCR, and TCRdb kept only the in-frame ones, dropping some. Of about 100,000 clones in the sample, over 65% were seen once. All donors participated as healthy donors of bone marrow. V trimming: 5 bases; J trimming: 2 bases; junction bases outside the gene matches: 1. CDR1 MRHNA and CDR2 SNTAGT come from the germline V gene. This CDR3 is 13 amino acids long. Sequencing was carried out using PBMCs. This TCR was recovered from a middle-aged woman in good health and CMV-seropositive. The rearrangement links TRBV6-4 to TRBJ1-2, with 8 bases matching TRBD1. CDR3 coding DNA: TGTGCCAGCAGTAGGGACAGGAACTATGGCTACACCTTC. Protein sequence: CASSRDRNYGYTF.